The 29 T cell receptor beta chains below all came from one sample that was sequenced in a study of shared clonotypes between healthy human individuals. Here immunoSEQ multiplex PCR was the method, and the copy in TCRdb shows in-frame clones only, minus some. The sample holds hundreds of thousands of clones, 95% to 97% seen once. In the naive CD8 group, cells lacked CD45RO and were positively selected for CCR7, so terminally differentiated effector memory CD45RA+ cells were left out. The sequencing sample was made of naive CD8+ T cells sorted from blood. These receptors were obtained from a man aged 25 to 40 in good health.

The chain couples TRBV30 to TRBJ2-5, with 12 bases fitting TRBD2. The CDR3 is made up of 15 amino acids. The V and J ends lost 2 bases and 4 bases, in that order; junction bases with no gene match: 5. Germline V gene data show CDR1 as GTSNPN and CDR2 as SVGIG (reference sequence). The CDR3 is CAWSWTSGEGETQYF. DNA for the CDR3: TGTGCCTGGAGTTGGACTAGCGGGGAAGGAGAGACCCAGTACTTC.

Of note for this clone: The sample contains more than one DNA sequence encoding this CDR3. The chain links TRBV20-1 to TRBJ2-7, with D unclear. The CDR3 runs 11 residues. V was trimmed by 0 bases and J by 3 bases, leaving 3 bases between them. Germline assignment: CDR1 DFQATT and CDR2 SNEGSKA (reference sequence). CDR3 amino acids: CSAREYYEQYF. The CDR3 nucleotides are TGCAGTGCTAGAGAGTACTACGAGCAGTACTTC.

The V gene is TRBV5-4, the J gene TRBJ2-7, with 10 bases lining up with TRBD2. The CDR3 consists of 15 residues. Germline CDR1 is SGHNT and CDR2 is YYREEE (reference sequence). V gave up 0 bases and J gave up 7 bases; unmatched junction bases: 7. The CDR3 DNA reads TGTGCCAGCAGCTTGGACCTAGCGGGAGCTGGAGAGCAGTACTTC. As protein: CASSLDLAGAGEQYF.

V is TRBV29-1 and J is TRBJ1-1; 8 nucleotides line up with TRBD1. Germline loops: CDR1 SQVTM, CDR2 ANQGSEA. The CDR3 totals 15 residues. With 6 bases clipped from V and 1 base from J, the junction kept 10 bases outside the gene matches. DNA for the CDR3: TGCAGCGTGACCCGGCCGACAGGGGCGAACACTGAAGCTTTCTTT. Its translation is CSVTRPTGANTEAFF. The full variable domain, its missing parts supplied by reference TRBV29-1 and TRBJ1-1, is SAVISQKPSRDICQRGTSLTIQCQVDSQVTMMFWYRQQPGQSLTLIATANQGSEATYESGFVIDKFPISRPNLTFSTLTVSNMSPEDSSIYLCSVTRPTGANTEAFFGQGTRLTVV.

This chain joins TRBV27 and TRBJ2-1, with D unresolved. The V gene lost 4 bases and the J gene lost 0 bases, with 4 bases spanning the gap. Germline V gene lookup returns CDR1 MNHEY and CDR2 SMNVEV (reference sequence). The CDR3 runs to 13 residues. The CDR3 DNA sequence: TGTGCCAGCAGTTCCCGCTCCTACAATGAGCAGTTCTTC. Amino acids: CASSSRSYNEQFF.

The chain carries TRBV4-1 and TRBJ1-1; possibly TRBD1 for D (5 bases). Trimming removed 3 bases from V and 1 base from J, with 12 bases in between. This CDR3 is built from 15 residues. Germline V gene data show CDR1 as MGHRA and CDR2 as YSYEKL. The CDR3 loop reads CASSQRGGPNTEAFF. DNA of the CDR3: TGCGCCAGCAGCCAGAGGGGAGGGCCGAACACTGAAGCTTTCTTT.

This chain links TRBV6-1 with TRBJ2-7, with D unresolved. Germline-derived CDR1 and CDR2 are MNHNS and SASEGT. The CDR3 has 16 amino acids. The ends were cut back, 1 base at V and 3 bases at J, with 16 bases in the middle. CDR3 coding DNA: TGTGCCAGCAGTGAAGATTTAAGGGCCAAGGTCTACGAGCAGTACTTC. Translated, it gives CASSEDLRAKVYEQYF.

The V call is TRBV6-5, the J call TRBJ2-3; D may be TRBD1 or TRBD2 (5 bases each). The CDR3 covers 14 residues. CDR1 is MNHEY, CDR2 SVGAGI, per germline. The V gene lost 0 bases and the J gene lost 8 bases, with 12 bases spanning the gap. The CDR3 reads CASSYSQDWGTQYF. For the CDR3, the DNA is TGTGCCAGCAGTTACTCACAGGACTGGGGTACGCAGTATTTT.

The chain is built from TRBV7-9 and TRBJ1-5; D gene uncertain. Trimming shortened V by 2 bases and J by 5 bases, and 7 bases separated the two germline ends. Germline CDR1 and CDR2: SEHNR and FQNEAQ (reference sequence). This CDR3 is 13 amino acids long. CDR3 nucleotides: TGTGCCAGCAGCTTATCTCCGGATCAGCCCCAGCATTTT. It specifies CASSLSPDQPQHF.

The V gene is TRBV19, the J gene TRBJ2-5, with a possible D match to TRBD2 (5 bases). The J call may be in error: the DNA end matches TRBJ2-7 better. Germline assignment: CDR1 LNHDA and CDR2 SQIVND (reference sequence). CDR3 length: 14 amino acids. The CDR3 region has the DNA TGTGCCAGTAGTATTGGGCTGCGGGCCTACGAGCAGTACTTC. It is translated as CASSIGLRAYEQYF.

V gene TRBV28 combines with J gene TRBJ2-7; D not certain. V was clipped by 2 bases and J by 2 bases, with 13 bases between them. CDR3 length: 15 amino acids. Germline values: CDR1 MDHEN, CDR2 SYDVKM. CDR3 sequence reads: CASSLRARHPYEQYF. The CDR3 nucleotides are TGTGCCAGCAGTTTACGGGCCCGCCACCCCTACGAGCAGTACTTC.

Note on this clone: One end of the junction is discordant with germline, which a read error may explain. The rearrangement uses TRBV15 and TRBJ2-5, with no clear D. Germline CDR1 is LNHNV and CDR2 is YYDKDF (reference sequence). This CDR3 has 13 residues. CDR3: CATSRARSSRWNF. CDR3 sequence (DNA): TGTGCCACCAGCAGAGCCCGCTCGTCCAGGTGGAACTTC.

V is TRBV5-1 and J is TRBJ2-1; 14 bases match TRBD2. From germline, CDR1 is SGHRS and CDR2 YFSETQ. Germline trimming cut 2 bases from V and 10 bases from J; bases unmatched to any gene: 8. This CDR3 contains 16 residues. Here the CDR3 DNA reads TGCGCCAGCAGCTTACGAATGGGACTAGCGGGAGAGGAGCAGTTCTTC. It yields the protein CASSLRMGLAGEEQFF.

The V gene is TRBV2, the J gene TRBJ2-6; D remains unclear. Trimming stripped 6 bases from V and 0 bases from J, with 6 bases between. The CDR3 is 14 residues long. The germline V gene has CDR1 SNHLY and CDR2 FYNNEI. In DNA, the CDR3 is TGTGCCAGCAGCGGAAGCTCTGGGGCCAACGTCCTGACTTTC. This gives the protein CASSGSSGANVLTF.

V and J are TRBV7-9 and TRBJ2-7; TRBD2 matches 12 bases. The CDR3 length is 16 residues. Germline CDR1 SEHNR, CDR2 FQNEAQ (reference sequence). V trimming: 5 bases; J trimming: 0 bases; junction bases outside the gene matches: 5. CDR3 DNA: TGTGCCAGCAGCCCGCGGACTAGCGGGAACTCCTACGAGCAGTACTTC. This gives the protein CASSPRTSGNSYEQYF.

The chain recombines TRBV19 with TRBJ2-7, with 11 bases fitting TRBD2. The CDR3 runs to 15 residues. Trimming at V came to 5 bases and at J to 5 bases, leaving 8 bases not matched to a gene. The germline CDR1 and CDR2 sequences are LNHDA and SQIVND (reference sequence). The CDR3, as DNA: TGTGCCAGTAGTTCCTCACTAGCGGGGGCCCACGAGCAGTACTTC. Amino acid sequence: CASSSSLAGAHEQYF.

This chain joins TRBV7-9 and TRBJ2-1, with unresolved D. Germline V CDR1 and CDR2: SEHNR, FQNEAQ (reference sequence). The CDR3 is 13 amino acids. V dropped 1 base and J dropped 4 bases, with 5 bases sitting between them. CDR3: CASSLGDYNEQFF. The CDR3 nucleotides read TGTGCCAGCAGCTTAGGGGATTACAATGAGCAGTTCTTC.

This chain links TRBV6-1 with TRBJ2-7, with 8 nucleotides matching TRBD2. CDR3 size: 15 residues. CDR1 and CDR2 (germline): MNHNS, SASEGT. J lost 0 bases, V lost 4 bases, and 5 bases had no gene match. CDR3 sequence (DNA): TGTGCCAGCAGTGGCCTACTAGCGGCCTCCTACGAGCAGTACTTC. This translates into CASSGLLAASYEQYF.

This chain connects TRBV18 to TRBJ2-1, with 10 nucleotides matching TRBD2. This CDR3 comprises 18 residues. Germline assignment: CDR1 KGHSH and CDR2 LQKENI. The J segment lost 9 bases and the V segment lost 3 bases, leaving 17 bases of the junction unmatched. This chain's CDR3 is CASSPWASGSIVMGEQFF. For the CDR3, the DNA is TGTGCCAGCTCACCTTGGGCTAGCGGGAGTATCGTAATGGGTGAGCAGTTCTTC.

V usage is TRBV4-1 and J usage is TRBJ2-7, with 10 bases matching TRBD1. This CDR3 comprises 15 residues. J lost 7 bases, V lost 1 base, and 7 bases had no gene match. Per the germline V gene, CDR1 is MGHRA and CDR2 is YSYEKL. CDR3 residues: CASSQGDRGSREQYF. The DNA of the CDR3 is TGCGCCAGCAGCCAAGGGGACAGGGGTTCGCGGGAGCAGTACTTC.

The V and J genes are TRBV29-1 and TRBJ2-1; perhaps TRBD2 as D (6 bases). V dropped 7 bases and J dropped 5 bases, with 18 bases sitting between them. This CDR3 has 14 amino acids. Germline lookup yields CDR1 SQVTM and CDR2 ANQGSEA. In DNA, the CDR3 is TGCAGCGATCATGGGTTAGCGGTTAACAATGAGCAGTTCTTC. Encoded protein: CSDHGLAVNNEQFF.

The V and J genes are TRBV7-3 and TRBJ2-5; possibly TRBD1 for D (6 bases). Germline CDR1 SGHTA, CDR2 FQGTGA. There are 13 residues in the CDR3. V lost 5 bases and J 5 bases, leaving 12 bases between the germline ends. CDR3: CASSAQGWETQYF. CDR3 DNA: TGTGCCAGCAGCGCACAGGGTTGGGAGACCCAGTACTTC.

CDR3 sequence reads: CASSLAAGAGPQHF. CDR3 bases: TGTGCCAGCAGCTTAGCTGCAGGAGCCGGGCCCCAGCATTTT. The chain links TRBV7-9 to TRBJ1-5; D uncertain. The V gene's germline CDR1 is SEHNR and CDR2 FQNEAQ (reference sequence). V was shortened by 0 bases and J by 9 bases, with 12 bases between the two germline ends. The CDR3 covers 14 residues.

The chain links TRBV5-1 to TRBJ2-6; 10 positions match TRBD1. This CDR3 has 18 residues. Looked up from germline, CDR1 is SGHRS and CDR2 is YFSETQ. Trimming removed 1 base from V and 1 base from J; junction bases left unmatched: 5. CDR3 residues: CASSLKGQGISGANVLTF. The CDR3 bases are TGCGCCAGCAGCTTGAAGGGACAGGGGATTTCTGGGGCCAACGTCCTGACTTTC.

The CDR3, as DNA: TGTGCCAGCAGCGCCGGACTCTCGGCTACCTACGAGCAGTACTTC. Translation gives CASSAGLSATYEQYF. The rearrangement links TRBV9 to TRBJ2-7; D possibly corresponds to TRBD2 (5 bases). The length of the CDR3 is 15 residues. CDR1 SGDLS and CDR2 YYNGEE come from the germline V gene. Trimming removed 3 bases at V and 2 bases at J, with 15 bases between.

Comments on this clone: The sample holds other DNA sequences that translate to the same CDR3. Here the CDR3 DNA reads TGCAGCGTTGTTGGGAGCTCCTACGAGCAGTACTTC. This translates into CSVVGSSYEQYF. This chain uses TRBV29-1 with TRBJ2-7; TRBD2 might be the D (5 bases). V lost 4 bases and J 0 bases, leaving 7 bases between the germline ends. The germline CDR1 and CDR2 sequences are SQVTM and ANQGSEA. The CDR3 extends over 12 amino acids.

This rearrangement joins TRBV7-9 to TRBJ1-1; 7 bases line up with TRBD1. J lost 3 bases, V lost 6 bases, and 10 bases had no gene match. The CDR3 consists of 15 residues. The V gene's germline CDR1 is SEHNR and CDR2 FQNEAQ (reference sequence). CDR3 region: CASRTGWGVDTEAFF. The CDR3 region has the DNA TGTGCCAGCAGGACAGGGTGGGGCGTGGACACTGAAGCTTTCTTT.

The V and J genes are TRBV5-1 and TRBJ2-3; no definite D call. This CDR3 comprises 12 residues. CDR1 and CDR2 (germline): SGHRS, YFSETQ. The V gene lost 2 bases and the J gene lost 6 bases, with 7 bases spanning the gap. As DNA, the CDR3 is TGCGCCAGCAGCTTAAGTTCGGATACGCAGTATTTT. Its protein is CASSLSSDTQYF.

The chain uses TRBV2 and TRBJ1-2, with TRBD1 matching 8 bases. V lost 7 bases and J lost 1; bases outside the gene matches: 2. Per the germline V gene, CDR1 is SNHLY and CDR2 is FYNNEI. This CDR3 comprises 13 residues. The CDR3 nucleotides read TGTGCCAGCATGGGACAGGATAACTATGGCTACACCTTC. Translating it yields CASMGQDNYGYTF.